Following are 9 T cell receptor beta chains from one sample sequenced in a study of blood T cell repertoires in COVID-19. Here immunoSEQ multiplex PCR was the method, and the copy in TCRdb shows in-frame clones only, minus some. Here the sample spans around 220,000 clones, 90% being singletons. Input material: PBMCs or T cells enriched from blood (not recorded which). These receptors originate from a man younger than 40 who had been exposed to COVID-19.

The rearrangement links TRBV5-1 to TRBJ2-7; possible D gene TRBD1, 6 bases. This CDR3 spans 14 amino acids. Germline V gives CDR1 SGHRS, CDR2 YFSETQ. The V end lost 3 bases, the J end lost 2 bases, and 12 bases lay between the germline ends. The DNA for the CDR3 is TGCGCCAGCAGCTCGGGGACAAGCGCCTACGAGCAGTACTTC. Its translation is CASSSGTSAYEQYF.

The rearrangement uses TRBV5-1 and TRBJ2-1, with 9 nucleotides matching TRBD2. This CDR3 is built from 16 residues. Looked up from germline, CDR1 is SGHRS and CDR2 is YFSETQ. The junction had 8 bases not matched to a gene; V was cut back by 3 bases and J by 4 bases. CDR3 sequence (DNA): TGCGCCAGCAGCTCAAATAGCGGGGGTTTTTACAATGAGCAGTTCTTC. It codes for CASSSNSGGFYNEQFF.

In its sample, this clone was seen once. This chain uses TRBV7-2 with TRBJ2-1; D not resolved. CDR1 is SGHTA and CDR2 is FQGNSA in the germline V gene. V was shortened by 5 bases and J by 9 bases, with 11 bases between the two germline ends. The CDR3 runs to 12 residues. CDR3: CASSRRVGEQFF. The CDR3, as DNA: TGTGCCAGCAGCCGTCGGGTCGGTGAGCAGTTCTTC. Combining the CDR3 with reference TRBV7-2 and TRBJ2-1 gives the whole variable domain GAGVSQSPSNKVTEKGKDVELRCDPISGHTALYWYRQSLGQGLEFLIYFQGNSAPDKSGLPSDRFSAERTGGSVSTLTIQRTQQEDSAVYLCASSRRVGEQFFGPGTRLTVL.

The chain uses TRBV30 and TRBJ2-3; TRBD2 agrees at 7 bases. This CDR3 region has 15 residues. The V segment lost 0 bases and the J segment 6 bases; nucleotides outside the gene matches: 9. Germline CDR1 reads GTSNPN; CDR2 reads SVGIG (reference sequence). The CDR3 sequence: CAWSVRGLGGDTQYF. Here the CDR3 DNA reads TGTGCCTGGAGTGTACGGGGCCTGGGGGGGGATACGCAGTATTTT. The full variable domain, in which reference TRBV30 and TRBJ2-3 provide the parts outside the CDR3, is SQTIHQWPATLVQPVGSPLSLECTVEGTSNPNLYWYRQAAGRGLQLLFYSVGIGQISSEVPQNLSASRPQDRQFILSSKKLLLSDSGFYLCAWSVRGLGGDTQYFGPGTRLTVL.

The chain combines TRBV11-3 with TRBJ1-2; 8 nucleotides match TRBD1. This CDR3 has 12 residues. J lost 4 bases, V lost 9 bases, and 4 bases had no gene match. Looked up from germline, CDR1 is SGHNT and CDR2 is YENEEA. CDR3 nucleotide sequence: TGTGCCAGGGGGACAGGCCCCTATGGCTACACCTTC. This codes for CARGTGPYGYTF.

Only a few counts were recorded for this clone. The V and J genes are TRBV7-9 and TRBJ1-5, with 9 bases lining up with TRBD1. The CDR3 has 16 amino acids. CDR1 and CDR2 from the germline V gene are SEHNR and FQNEAQ (reference sequence). The junction had 5 bases not matched to a gene; V was cut back by 3 bases and J by 2 bases. CDR3 region: CASSFTGGSGNQPQHF. The CDR3 nucleotides are TGTGCCAGCAGCTTTACAGGGGGCTCGGGCAATCAGCCCCAGCATTTT.

V and J are TRBV6-5 and TRBJ2-5; TRBD2 aligns across 13 bases. Per germline, CDR1 MNHEY and CDR2 SVGAGI. J was trimmed by 14 bases and V by 7 bases; bases with no gene match: 10. CDR3 length equals 13 residues. CDR3 protein: CASNPTSGGLQYF. The DNA for the CDR3 is TGTGCCAGCAACCCGACTAGCGGGGGGCTCCAATACTTC.

The CDR3, as DNA: TGTGCCAGCAGTAAGGACAGCTACTATGGCTACACCTTC. Translated, it gives CASSKDSYYGYTF. The chain combines TRBV6-5 with TRBJ1-2; possible D gene TRBD1, 6 bases. From germline, CDR1 is MNHEY and CDR2 SVGAGI. The V end lost 5 bases, the J end lost 3 bases, and 10 bases lay between the germline ends. This CDR3 is built from 13 residues.

The chain has TRBV7-2 and TRBJ2-2; D is uncertain. Trimming shortened V by 0 bases and J by 1 base, and 3 bases separated the two germline ends. Germline CDR1 is SGHTA and CDR2 is FQGNSA. The CDR3 has 14 amino acids. CDR3 sequence (DNA): TGTGCCAGCAGCTTAGCGCGGAACACCGGGGAGCTGTTTTTT. Translating it yields CASSLARNTGELFF.